The following is a T cell receptor (beta chain) sequence with its context. The record originates from a study of blood T cell repertoires in COVID-19. Whole-study context: Both acute and convalescent COVID-19 samples were obtained from the United States, Italy and Spain. The cDNA or gDNA used as material had been derived from T cells, B-cell-depleted T cells, or PBMCs.

The CDR3 has 15 amino acids. Trimming took 1 base from V and 1 from J, leaving 10 bases between them. Looked up from germline, CDR1 is LGHDT and CDR2 is YNNKEL (reference sequence). The assay was immunoSEQ multiplex PCR, and TCRdb's table has in-frame clones only and misses some. The data contain fewer than 300,000 clones, about 91% of them singletons. This chain uses TRBV3-1 (or the pseudogene TRBV3-2) with TRBJ1-1; D is unclear. The TCR originated in a woman aged 40 to 55 with acute COVID-19. The sequencing input was PBMCs or T cells enriched from blood (not recorded which). The CDR3 DNA follows: TGTGCCAGCAGCCAAGTTCCAGGCCCGAACACTGAAGCTTTCTTT. Translation: CASSQVPGPNTEAFF.